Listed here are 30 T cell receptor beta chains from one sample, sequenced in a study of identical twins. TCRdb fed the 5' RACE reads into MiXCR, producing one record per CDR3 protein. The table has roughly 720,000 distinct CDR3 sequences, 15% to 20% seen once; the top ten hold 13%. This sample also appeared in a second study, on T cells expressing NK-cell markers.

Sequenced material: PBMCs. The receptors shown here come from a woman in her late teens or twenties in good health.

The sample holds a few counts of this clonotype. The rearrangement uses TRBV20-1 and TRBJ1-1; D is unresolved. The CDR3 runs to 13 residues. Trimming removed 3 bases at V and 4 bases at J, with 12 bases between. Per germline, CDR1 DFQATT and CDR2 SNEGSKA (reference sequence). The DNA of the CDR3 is TGCAGTGCTAGGTTCTCGGGGAGCACTGAAGCTTTCTTT. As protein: CSARFSGSTEAFF.

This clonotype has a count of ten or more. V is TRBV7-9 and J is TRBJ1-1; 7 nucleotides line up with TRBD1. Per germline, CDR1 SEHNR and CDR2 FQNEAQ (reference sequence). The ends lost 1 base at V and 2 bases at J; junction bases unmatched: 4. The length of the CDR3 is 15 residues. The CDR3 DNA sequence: TGTGCCAGCAGCTTAGGTGCAGGGGGTAACACTGAAGCTTTCTTT. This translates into CASSLGAGGNTEAFF.

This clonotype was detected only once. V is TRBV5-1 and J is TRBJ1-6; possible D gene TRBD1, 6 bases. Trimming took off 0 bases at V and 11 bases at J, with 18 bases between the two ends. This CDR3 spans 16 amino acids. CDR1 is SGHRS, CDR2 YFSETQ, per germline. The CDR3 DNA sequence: TGCGCCAGCAGCTTGGACACCGGGACAATAATGGCACCCCTCCACTTT. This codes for CASSLDTGTIMAPLHF.

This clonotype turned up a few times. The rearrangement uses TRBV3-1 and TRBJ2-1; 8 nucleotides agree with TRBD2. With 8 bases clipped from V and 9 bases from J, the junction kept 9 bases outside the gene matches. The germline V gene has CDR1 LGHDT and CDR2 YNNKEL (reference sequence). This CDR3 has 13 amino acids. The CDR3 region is CASQGLVRGEQFF. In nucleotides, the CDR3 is TGTGCCAGCCAGGGACTAGTCCGAGGTGAGCAGTTCTTC.

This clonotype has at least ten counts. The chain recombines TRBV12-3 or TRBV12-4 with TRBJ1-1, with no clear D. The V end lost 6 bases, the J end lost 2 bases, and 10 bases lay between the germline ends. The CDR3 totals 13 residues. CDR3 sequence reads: CASSKRVNTEAFF. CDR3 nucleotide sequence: TGTGCCAGCAGCAAACGGGTCAACACTGAAGCTTTCTTT.

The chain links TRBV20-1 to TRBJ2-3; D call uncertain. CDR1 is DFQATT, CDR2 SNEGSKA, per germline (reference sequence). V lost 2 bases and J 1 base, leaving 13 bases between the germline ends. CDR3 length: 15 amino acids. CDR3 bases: TGCAGTGCTAGACATTCGGGCCACCGCACAGATACGCAGTATTTT. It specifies CSARHSGHRTDTQYF.

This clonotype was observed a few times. The CDR3 sequence: CSAGTPVSGANVLTF. CDR3 DNA sequence: TGCAGCGCCGGGACGCCGGTCTCTGGGGCCAACGTCCTGACTTTC. V and J are TRBV29-1 and TRBJ2-6; D is tentatively TRBD1 or TRBD2 (5 bases each). V dropped 7 bases and J dropped 0 bases, with 13 bases sitting between them. The V gene's germline CDR1 is SQVTM and CDR2 ANQGSEA. The CDR3 sequence is 15 residues long.

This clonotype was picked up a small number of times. CDR3 residues: CAIMPSGEDTQYF. DNA of the CDR3: TGTGCCATCATGCCTAGCGGGGAAGATACGCAGTATTTT. The chain links TRBV10-3 to TRBJ2-3; TRBD2 agrees at 9 bases. Germline trimming cut 7 bases from V and 5 bases from J; bases unmatched to any gene: 4. The CDR3 sequence is 13 residues long. The germline V gene encodes CDR1 ENHRY and CDR2 SYGVKD.

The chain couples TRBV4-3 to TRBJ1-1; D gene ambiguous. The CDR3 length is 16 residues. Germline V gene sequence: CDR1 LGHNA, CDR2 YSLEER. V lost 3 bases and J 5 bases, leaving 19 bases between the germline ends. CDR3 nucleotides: TGCGCCAGCAGCCAGGAGATCCGCAACGTAGGAACTGAAGCTTTCTTT. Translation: CASSQEIRNVGTEAFF.

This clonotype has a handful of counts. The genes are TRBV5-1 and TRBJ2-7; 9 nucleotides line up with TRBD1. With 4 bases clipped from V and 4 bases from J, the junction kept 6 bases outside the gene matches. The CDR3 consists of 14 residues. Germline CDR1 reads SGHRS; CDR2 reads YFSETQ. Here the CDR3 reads CASSDRGTRYEQYF. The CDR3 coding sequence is TGCGCCAGCAGCGACAGGGGGACTCGATACGAGCAGTACTTC.

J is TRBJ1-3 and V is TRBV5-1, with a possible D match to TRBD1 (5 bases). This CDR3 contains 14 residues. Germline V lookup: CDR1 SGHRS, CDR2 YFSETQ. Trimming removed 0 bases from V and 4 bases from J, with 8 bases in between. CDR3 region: CASSLGDPGNTIYF. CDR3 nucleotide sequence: TGCGCCAGCAGCTTGGGGGACCCCGGAAACACCATATATTTT.

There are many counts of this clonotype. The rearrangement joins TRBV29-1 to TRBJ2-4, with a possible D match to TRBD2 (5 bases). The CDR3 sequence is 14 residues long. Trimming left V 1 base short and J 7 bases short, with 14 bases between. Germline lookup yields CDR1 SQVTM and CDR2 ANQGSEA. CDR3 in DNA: TGCAGCGTTGAAGTGGGAGCGGCCGGGAACATTCAGTACTTC. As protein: CSVEVGAAGNIQYF.

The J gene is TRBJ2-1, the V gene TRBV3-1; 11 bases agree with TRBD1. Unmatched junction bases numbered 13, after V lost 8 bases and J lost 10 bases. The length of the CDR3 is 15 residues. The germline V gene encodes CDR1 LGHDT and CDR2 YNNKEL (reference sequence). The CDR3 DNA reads TGTGCCAGCGGGGACAGGGGGGGAAAACGATACGAGCAGTTCTTC. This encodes CASGDRGGKRYEQFF.

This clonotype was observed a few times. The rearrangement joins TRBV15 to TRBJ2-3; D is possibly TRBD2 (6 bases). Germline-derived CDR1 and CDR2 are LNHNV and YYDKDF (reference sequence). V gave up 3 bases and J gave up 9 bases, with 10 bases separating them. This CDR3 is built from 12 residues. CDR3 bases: TGTGCCACCAGCAGGGAAGGGAGGACGCAGTATTTT. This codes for CATSREGRTQYF.

CDR3 in DNA: TGCAGTGCTCAGACCGGGACAGGGGACGAGACCCAGTACTTC. Encoded protein: CSAQTGTGDETQYF. The chain recombines TRBV20-1 with TRBJ2-5, with TRBD1 matching 10 bases. This CDR3 region has 14 residues. Trimming at V came to 5 bases and at J to 5 bases, leaving 8 bases not matched to a gene. Germline V gene lookup returns CDR1 DFQATT and CDR2 SNEGSKA (reference sequence).

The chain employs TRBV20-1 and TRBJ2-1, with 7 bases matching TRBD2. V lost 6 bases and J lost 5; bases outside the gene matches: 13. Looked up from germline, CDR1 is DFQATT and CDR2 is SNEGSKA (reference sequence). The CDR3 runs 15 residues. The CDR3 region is CSAGRGGSTHNEQFF. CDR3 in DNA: TGCAGTGCGGGTAGAGGCGGGAGTACACACAATGAGCAGTTCTTC.

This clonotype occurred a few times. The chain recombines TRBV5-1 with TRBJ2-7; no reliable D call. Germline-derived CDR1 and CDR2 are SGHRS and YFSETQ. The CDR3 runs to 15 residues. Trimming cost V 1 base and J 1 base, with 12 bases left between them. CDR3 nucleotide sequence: TGCGCCAGCAGCTTGTCATCAGGTCCATCCTACGAGCAGTACTTC. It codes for CASSLSSGPSYEQYF.

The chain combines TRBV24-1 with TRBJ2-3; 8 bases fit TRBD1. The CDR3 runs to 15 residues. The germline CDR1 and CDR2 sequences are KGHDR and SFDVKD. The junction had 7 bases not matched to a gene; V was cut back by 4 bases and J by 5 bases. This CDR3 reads CATSDRGQGEDTQYF. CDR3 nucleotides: TGTGCCACCAGTGACCGAGGACAGGGAGAAGATACGCAGTATTTT.

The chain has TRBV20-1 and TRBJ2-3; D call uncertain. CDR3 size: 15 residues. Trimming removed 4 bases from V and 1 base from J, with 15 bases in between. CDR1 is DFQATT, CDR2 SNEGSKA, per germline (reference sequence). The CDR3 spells CSATTYNSGTDTQYF. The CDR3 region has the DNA TGCAGTGCTACAACCTACAATAGTGGCACAGATACGCAGTATTTT.

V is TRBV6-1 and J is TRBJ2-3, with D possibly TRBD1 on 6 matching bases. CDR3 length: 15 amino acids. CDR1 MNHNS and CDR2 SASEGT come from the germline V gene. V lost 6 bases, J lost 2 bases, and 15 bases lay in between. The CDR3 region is CASRTGDTNTDTQYF. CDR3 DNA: TGTGCCAGCAGGACTGGGGACACAAACACAGATACGCAGTATTTT.

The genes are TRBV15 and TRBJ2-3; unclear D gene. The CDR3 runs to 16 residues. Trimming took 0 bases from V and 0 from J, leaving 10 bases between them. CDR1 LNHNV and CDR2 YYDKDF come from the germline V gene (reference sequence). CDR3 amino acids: CATSRDRADSTDTQYF. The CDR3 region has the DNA TGTGCCACCAGCAGAGATCGGGCAGATAGCACAGATACGCAGTATTTT.

In nucleotides, the CDR3 is TGTGCCAGTCAGCCGGGACAGGGTATCTCCTACGAGCAGTACTTC. Its protein product is CASQPGQGISYEQYF. The genes are TRBV7-9 and TRBJ2-7; 9 nucleotides match TRBD1. CDR3 length: 15 amino acids. Trimming cost V 9 bases and J 0 bases; bases outside gene matches: 9. From germline, CDR1 is SEHNR and CDR2 FQNEAQ (reference sequence). Full variable domain (missing parts from reference TRBV7-9 and TRBJ2-7): DTGVSQNPRHKITKRGQNVTFRCDPISEHNRLYWYRQTLGQGPEFLTYFQNEAQLEKSRLLSDRFSAERPKGSFSTLEIQRTEQGDSAMYLCASQPGQGISYEQYFGPGTRLTVT.

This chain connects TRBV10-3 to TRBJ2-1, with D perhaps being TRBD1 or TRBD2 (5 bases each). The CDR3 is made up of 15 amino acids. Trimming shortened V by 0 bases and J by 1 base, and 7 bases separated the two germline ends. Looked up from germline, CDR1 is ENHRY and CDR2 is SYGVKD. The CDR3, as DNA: TGTGCCATCAGTGAGTCGGGGGATTCCTACAATGAGCAGTTCTTC. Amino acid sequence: CAISESGDSYNEQFF.

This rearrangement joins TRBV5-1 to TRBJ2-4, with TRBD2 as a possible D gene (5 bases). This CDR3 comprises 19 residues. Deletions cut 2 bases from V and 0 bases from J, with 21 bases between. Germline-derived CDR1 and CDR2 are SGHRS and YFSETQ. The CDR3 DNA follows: TGCGCCAGCAGCTTCCCCCGATGGGGAGAGTTAAGAGCCAAAAACATTCAGTACTTC. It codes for CASSFPRWGELRAKNIQYF.

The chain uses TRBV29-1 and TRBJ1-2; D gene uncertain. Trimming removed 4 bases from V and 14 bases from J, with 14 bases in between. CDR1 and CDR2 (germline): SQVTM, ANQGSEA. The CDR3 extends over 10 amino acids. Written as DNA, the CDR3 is TGCAGCGTTGGGTCCTCCTACGGAACCTTC. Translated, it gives CSVGSSYGTF.

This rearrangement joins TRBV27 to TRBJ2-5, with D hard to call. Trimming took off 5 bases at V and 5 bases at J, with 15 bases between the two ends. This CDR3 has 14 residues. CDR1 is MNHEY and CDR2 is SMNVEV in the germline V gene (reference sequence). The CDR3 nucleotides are TGTGCCAGCAGTGAACTCGGTGGCGTGGAGACCCAGTACTTC. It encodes CASSELGGVETQYF.

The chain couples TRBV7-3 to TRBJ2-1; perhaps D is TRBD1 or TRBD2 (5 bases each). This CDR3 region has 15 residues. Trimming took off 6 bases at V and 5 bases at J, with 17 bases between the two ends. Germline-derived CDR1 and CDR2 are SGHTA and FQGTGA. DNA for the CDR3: TGTGCCAGCAGTCCTGTCGGGGACGCCAACAATGAGCAGTTCTTC. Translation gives CASSPVGDANNEQFF.

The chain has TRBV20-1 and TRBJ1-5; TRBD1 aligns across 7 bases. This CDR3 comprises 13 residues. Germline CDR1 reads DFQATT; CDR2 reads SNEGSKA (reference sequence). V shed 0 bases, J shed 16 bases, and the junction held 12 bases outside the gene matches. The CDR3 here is CSARDSWTGASHF. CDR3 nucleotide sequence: TGCAGTGCTAGAGATAGCTGGACAGGCGCAAGTCATTTT.

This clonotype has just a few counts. The CDR3, as DNA: TGTGCCAGCAGTTTAAGAGGGTCGGTCGAGCAGTACTTC. Translating gives CASSLRGSVEQYF. The chain has TRBV27 and TRBJ2-7; D perhaps matches TRBD2 (5 bases). V dropped 2 bases and J dropped 6 bases, with 11 bases sitting between them. CDR1 is MNHEY, CDR2 SMNVEV, per germline (reference sequence). This CDR3 comprises 13 residues.

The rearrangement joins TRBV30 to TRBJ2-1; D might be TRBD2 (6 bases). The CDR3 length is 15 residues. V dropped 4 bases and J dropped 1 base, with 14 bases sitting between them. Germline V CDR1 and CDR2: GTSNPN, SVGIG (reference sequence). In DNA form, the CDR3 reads TGTGCCTGGACACCGGGAGCATCTTCCTACAATGAGCAGTTCTTC. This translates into CAWTPGASSYNEQFF.